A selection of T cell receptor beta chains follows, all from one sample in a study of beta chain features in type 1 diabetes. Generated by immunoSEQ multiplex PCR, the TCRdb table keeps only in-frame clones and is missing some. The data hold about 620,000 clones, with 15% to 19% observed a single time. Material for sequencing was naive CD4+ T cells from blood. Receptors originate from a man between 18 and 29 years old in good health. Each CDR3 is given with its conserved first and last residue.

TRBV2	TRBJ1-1	CASSVFVQAWAFF
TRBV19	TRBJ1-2	CASRDTTNYGYTF
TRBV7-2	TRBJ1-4	CASSPAGSGSTNEKLFF
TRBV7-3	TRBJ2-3	CASSPSTVSTDTQYF
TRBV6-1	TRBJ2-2	CASSERKVELFF
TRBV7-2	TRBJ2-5	CASERGAQETQYF
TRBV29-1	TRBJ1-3	CSVGGDRAGNTIYF
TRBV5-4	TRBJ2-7	CASSLRSGLNEQYF
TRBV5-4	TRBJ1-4	CASSLAGQGNEKLFF
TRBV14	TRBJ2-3	CASSYTGSDTQYF
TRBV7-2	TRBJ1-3	CASSRPGGGNTIYF
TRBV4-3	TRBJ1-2	CASSQDSGVGGGYTF
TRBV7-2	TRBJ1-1	CASSLMGLSTEAFF
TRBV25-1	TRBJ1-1	CASSEVLNTEAFF
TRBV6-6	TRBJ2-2	CASKRARGYTGELFF
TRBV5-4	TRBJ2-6	CASSLGLGTGANVLTF
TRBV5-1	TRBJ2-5	CASSFTGGEETQYF
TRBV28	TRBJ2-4	CASSPHSGRYIQYF
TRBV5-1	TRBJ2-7	CASSSRQGEQYF
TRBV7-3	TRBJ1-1	CASSQDRKAFF
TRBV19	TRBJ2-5	CASSIVLSHGAQYF
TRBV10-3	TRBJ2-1	CATSPQLAGEQFF
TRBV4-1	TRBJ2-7	CASRVGLAGVSYEQYF
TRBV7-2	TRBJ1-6	CASSFVRGLNSPLHF
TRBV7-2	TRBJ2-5	CASLGLSQETQYF
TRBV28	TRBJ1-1	CASSTWKGRNTEAFF
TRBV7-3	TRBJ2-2	CASSARVVGTGELFF
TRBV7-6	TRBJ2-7	CASSFGNQGTYEQYF
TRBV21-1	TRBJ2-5	CASLNRDRAFGETQYF
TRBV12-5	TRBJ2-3	CASAASGRTDTQYF
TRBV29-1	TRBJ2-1	CSVTRVGFIPSYNEQFF
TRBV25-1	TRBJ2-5	CASSEYRRTQETQYF
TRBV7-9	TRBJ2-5	CASSSDRGLETQYF
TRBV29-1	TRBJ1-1	CSAQTGTNTEAFF
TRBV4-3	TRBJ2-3	CASSQLRAEDTQYF
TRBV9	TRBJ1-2	CASSLYRSQPRDRVYGYTF
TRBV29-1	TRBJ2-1	CSAGSVGVFSYNEQFF
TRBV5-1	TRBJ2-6	CASSFMTTGSGANVLTF
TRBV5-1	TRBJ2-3	CASSLGQLAGSTDTQYF
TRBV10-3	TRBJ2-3	CAINVRDRVGTDTQYF
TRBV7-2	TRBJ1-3	CASSLTRQGFTSGNTIYF
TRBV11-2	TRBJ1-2	CASSFIPRIYGYTF
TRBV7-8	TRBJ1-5	CASRRVGSNQPQHF
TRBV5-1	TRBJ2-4	CASSTGTGTIAKNIQYF
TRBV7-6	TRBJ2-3	CASSAVLDARDTQYF
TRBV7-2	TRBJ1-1	CASSNGFSQSEAFF
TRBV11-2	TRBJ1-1	CASSFPGWYLDTEAFF
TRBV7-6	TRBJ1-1	CASSLSLGVLMTEAFF